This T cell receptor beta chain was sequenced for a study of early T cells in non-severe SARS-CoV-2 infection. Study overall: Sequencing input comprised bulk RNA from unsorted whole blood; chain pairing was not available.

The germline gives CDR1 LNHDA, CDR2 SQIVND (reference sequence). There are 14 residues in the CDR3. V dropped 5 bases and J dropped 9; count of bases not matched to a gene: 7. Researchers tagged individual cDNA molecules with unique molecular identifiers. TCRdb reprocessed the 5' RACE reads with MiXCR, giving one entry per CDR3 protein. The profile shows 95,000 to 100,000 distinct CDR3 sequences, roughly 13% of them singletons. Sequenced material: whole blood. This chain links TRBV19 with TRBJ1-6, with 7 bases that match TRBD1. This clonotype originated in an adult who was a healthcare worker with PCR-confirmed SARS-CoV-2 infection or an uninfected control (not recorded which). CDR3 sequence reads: CASSPGQHGSPLHF. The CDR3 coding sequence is TGTGCCAGTAGTCCGGGACAGCATGGTTCACCCCTCCACTTT.